These 3 T cell receptor beta chains were all obtained from the same sample, sequenced in a study of type 1 regulatory T cells. One entry per CDR3 protein, called by TCRdb with MiXCR from the reads. The table includes 90,000 to 100,000 distinct CDR3 sequences, roughly 28% detected once. The sequenced material came from CD4+ T cells, either the whole sample or a sorted fraction (not recorded which). Source of these receptors: a human donor in good health.

The chain carries TRBV3-1 and TRBJ2-1; D unclear. Germline V gene sequence: CDR1 LGHDT, CDR2 YNNKEL (reference sequence). Trimming stripped 0 bases from V and 9 bases from J, with 15 bases between. The CDR3 runs 15 residues. The CDR3 protein is CASSQDPASHGEQFF. The CDR3 DNA sequence: TGTGCCAGCAGCCAAGATCCGGCAAGTCATGGTGAGCAGTTCTTC.

The rearrangement joins TRBV5-1 to TRBJ2-1, with 8 bases identical to TRBD1. The length of the CDR3 is 16 residues. Germline CDR1 reads SGHRS; CDR2 reads YFSETQ. Trimming cost V 2 bases and J 5 bases; bases outside gene matches: 9. The CDR3 sequence is CASSFAPGQVNNEQFF. The CDR3 nucleotides read TGCGCCAGCAGCTTTGCACCGGGACAGGTGAACAATGAGCAGTTCTTC.

Only a few counts were recorded for this clonotype. The rearrangement joins TRBV5-5 to TRBJ1-1; D is possibly TRBD1 (5 bases). V was cut by 3 bases and J by 11 bases, with 17 bases left in between. This CDR3 spans 13 amino acids. Germline lookup yields CDR1 SGHKS and CDR2 YYEKEE (reference sequence). The CDR3 region has the DNA TGTGCCAGCAGCTCGGGAGGGGCGGGTTCGGCTTTCTTT. Translated: CASSSGGAGSAFF.